These 18 T cell receptor beta chains were all obtained from the same sample, sequenced in a study of blood T cell repertoires in COVID-19. Using immunoSEQ multiplex PCR, the repertoire was profiled, and TCRdb retains in-frame clones only, with some absent. In the table there are under 85,000 clones, around 88% of which are singletons. The source material was peripheral blood. The receptor source for this set is a woman aged 80 or older with active or convalescent COVID-19.

This chain connects TRBV5-1 to TRBJ1-1; unclear D gene. Trimming cost V 4 bases and J 4 bases, with 14 bases left between them. CDR1 is SGHRS and CDR2 is YFSETQ in the germline V gene. There are 14 residues in the CDR3. The CDR3 protein is CASSNDGSGTEAFF. The DNA for the CDR3 is TGCGCCAGCAGCAACGACGGGAGTGGCACTGAAGCTTTCTTT.

The J gene is TRBJ2-3, the V gene TRBV18; TRBD1 matches 10 bases. The junction had 3 bases not matched to a gene; V was cut back by 2 bases and J by 4 bases. CDR1 is KGHSH and CDR2 is LQKENI in the germline V gene. There are 15 residues in the CDR3. In DNA, the CDR3 is TGTGCCAGCTCACCATCGACAGGGGGCGCAGATACGCAGTATTTT. Translated: CASSPSTGGADTQYF.

V and J are TRBV30 and TRBJ2-7; TRBD2 is a possible D gene (5 bases). Between the trimmed V and J ends, which lost 2 bases and 5 bases, there was a span of 19 bases. The CDR3 length is 15 residues. Germline CDR1 and CDR2: GTSNPN and SVGIG (reference sequence). The CDR3 loop is CAWSPTSSRRHEQYF. The CDR3 coding sequence is TGTGCCTGGAGTCCCACGAGCTCCAGGAGGCACGAGCAGTACTTC.

The chain is built from TRBV7-2 and TRBJ1-3, with 7 bases that match TRBD1. V lost 5 bases and J lost 5; bases outside the gene matches: 9. This CDR3 contains 15 residues. The germline gives CDR1 SGHTA, CDR2 FQGNSA. CDR3 in amino acids: CASSPPPGGRNTIYF. The DNA of the CDR3 is TGTGCCAGCAGCCCCCCGCCAGGGGGAAGAAACACCATATATTTT.

The chain couples TRBV5-6 to TRBJ2-1, with TRBD2 identical over 7 bases. This CDR3 has 15 residues. Germline-derived CDR1 and CDR2 are SGHDT and YYEEEE. J gave up 8 bases and V 4 bases, and 12 bases lay outside the gene matches. Written as DNA, the CDR3 is TGTGCCAGCAGCCCCGGACTAGGATTGCACGATGAGCAGTTCTTC. The encoded protein is CASSPGLGLHDEQFF. Based on the CDR3 plus reference TRBV5-6 and TRBJ2-1, the full variable domain is DAGVTQSPTHLIKTRGQQVTLRCSPKSGHDTVSWYQQALGQGPQFIFQYYEEEERQRGNFPDRFSGHQFPNYSSELNVNALLLGDSALYLCASSPGLGLHDEQFFGPGTRLTVL.

This chain joins TRBV2 and TRBJ1-2; perhaps TRBD1 as D (6 bases). Trimming shortened V by 3 bases and J by 4 bases, and 9 bases separated the two germline ends. The CDR3 loop spans 13 amino acids. Germline V gives CDR1 SNHLY, CDR2 FYNNEI. CDR3 nucleotide sequence: TGTGCCAGCAGTGAGGGGGGGCCCTATGGCTACACCTTC. It codes for CASSEGGPYGYTF.

This clone was counted once. J is TRBJ2-1 and V is TRBV19; 8 positions agree with TRBD2. Germline-derived CDR1 and CDR2 are LNHDA and SQIVND (reference sequence). This CDR3 has 14 amino acids. The junction had 3 bases not matched to a gene; V was cut back by 3 bases and J by 5 bases. The CDR3 DNA reads as TGTGCCAGTAGTATGACTAGCGCTCACAATGAGCAGTTCTTC. It encodes CASSMTSAHNEQFF.

The V gene is TRBV6-1, the J gene TRBJ2-7; D is possibly TRBD1 (6 bases). This CDR3 spans 13 amino acids. Germline V gene lookup returns CDR1 MNHNS and CDR2 SASEGT. V was clipped by 0 bases and J by 7 bases, with 10 bases between them. CDR3 in amino acids: CASSEALRGEQYF. The DNA for the CDR3 is TGTGCCAGCAGTGAAGCCCTGAGGGGGGAGCAGTACTTC.

The rearrangement joins TRBV18 to TRBJ1-2; 10 bases are a match to TRBD1. Germline V gives CDR1 KGHSH, CDR2 LQKENI. Losses at the gene ends were 1 base for V and 6 bases for J; bases not matched to a gene: 5. There are 15 residues in the CDR3. The DNA for the CDR3 is TGTGCCAGCTCACCACTCACCGGGACAGGGGATGGCTACACCTTC. Its translation: CASSPLTGTGDGYTF.

This rearrangement joins TRBV5-1 to TRBJ2-1, with 9 bases matching TRBD2. V trimming: 2 bases; J trimming: 4 bases; junction bases outside the gene matches: 1. The germline CDR1 and CDR2 sequences are SGHRS and YFSETQ. The CDR3 runs to 14 residues. CDR3 amino acids: CASSFLAGYNEQFF. CDR3 in DNA: TGCGCCAGCAGCTTCCTAGCGGGGTACAATGAGCAGTTCTTC.

This chain connects TRBV24-1 to TRBJ2-5; D unclear. Germline assignment: CDR1 KGHDR and CDR2 SFDVKD. There are 15 residues in the CDR3. V lost 4 bases to trimming and J lost 1 base, with 12 bases between them. The CDR3 region is CATSEAAPGQETQYF. CDR3 in DNA: TGTGCCACCAGTGAAGCTGCCCCAGGCCAAGAGACCCAGTACTTC.

The chain uses TRBV10-3 and TRBJ1-2, with TRBD1 as a possible D gene (5 bases). V was pared by 6 bases and J by 7 bases, with 12 bases between. Germline CDR1 ENHRY, CDR2 SYGVKD. The CDR3 has 12 residues. CDR3 amino acids: CAIRTTAGGYTF. CDR3 nucleotides: TGTGCCATCAGGACGACAGCGGGTGGCTACACCTTC.

Comments on this clone: The sample holds other DNA sequences that translate to the same CDR3. This CDR3 reads CASSPGTGGTEAFF. In DNA form, the CDR3 reads TGTGCCAGCTCACCTGGGACAGGGGGAACTGAAGCTTTCTTT. The chain is built from TRBV18 and TRBJ1-1; 11 nucleotides match TRBD1. Losses at the gene ends were 3 bases for V and 5 bases for J; bases not matched to a gene: 2. The CDR3 is made up of 14 amino acids. Germline loops: CDR1 KGHSH, CDR2 LQKENI.

This clone occurred once. This chain connects TRBV9 to TRBJ2-5, with D possibly TRBD1 on 6 matching bases. This CDR3 has 16 residues. From germline, CDR1 is SGDLS and CDR2 YYNGEE. Deletions cut 0 bases from V and 2 bases from J, with 14 bases between. The CDR3 DNA reads as TGTGCCAGCAGCGTAGCGGGACATTCCCTTCAAGAGACCCAGTACTTC. Its protein product is CASSVAGHSLQETQYF.

This chain joins TRBV5-1 and TRBJ2-3, with 7 bases that match TRBD1. Trimming cost V 4 bases and J 2 bases; bases outside gene matches: 7. Germline CDR1 and CDR2: SGHRS and YFSETQ. This CDR3 comprises 15 residues. DNA of the CDR3: TGCGCCAGCAGCGCCGGGACAGCCTACACAGATACGCAGTATTTT. This translates into CASSAGTAYTDTQYF. The variable domain in full, with the rest retrieved from reference TRBV5-1 and TRBJ2-3, is KAGVTQTPRYLIKTRGQQVTLSCSPISGHRSVSWYQQTPGQGLQFLFEYFSETQRNKGNFPGRFSGRQFSNSRSEMNVSTLELGDSALYLCASSAGTAYTDTQYFGPGTRLTVL.

The J gene is TRBJ2-1, the V gene TRBV7-3; maybe TRBD1 (6 bases). Germline V lookup: CDR1 SGHTA, CDR2 FQGTGA. The length of the CDR3 is 12 residues. V gave up 4 bases and J gave up 7 bases, with 8 bases separating them. The CDR3 region is CASSSTGNEQFF. Here the CDR3 DNA reads TGTGCCAGCAGCTCCACAGGGAATGAGCAGTTCTTC.

This clone has a handful of counts. This sequence joins TRBV5-1 and TRBJ1-1, with D possibly being TRBD1 (5 bases). This CDR3 has 16 residues. The germline gives CDR1 SGHRS, CDR2 YFSETQ. Trimming removed 2 bases at V and 1 base at J, with 15 bases between. The CDR3 bases are TGCGCCAGCAGCTTAATGTTCCGGGGGTCGAACACTGAAGCTTTCTTT. This translates into CASSLMFRGSNTEAFF.

This clone was recorded a few times. J is TRBJ1-1 and V is TRBV24-1; TRBD1 is a possible D gene (6 bases). The CDR3 has 14 residues. Germline CDR1 and CDR2: KGHDR and SFDVKD. With 9 bases removed from V and 4 bases from J, the gap between germline ends came to 17 bases. The CDR3 nucleotides are TGTGCCACCCAGGGGCCCCAAGGAACCACTGAAGCTTTCTTT. Translation: CATQGPQGTTEAFF.